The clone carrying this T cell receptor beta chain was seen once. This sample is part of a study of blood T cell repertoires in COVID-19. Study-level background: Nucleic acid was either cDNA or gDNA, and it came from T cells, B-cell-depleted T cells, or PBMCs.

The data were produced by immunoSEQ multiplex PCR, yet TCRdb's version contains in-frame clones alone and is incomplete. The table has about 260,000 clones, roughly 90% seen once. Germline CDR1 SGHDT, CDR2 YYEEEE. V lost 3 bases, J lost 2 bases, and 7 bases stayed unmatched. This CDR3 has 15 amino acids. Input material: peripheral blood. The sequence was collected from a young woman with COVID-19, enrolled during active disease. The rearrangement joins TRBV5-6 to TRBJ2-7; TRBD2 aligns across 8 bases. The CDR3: CASSSLTSDTYEQYF. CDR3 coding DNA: TGTGCCAGCAGCTCCCTGACTAGCGATACCTACGAGCAGTACTTC. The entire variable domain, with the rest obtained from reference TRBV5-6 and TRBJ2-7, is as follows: DAGVTQSPTHLIKTRGQQVTLRCSPKSGHDTVSWYQQALGQGPQFIFQYYEEEERQRGNFPDRFSGHQFPNYSSELNVNALLLGDSALYLCASSSLTSDTYEQYFGPGTRLTVT.